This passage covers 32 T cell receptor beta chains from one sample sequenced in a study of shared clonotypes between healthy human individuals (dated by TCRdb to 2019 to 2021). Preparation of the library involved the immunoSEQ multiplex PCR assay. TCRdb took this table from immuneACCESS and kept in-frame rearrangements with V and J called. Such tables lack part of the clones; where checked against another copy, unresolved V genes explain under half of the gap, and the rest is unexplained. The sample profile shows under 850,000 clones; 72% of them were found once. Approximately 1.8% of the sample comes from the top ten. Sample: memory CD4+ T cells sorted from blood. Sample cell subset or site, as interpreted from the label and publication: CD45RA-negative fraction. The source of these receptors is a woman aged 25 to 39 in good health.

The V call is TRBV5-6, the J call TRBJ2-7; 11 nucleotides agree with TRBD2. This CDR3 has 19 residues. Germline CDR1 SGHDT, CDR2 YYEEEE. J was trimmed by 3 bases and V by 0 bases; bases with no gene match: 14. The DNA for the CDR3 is TGTGCCAGCAGCTTGGCCGAGACTAGCGGGGAGCGGTTCGACTACGAGCAGTACTTC. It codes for CASSLAETSGERFDYEQYF.

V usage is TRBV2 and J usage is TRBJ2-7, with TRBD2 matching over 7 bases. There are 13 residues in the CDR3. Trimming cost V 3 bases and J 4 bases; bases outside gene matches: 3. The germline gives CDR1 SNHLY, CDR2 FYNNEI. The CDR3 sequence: CASSEASGYEQYF. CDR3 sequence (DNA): TGTGCCAGCAGTGAGGCTAGCGGTTACGAGCAGTACTTC. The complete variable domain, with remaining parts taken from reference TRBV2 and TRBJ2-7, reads EPEVTQTPSHQVTQMGQEVILRCVPISNHLYFYWYRQILGQKVEFLVSFYNNEISEKSEIFDDQFSVERPDGSNFTLKIRSTKLEDSAMYFCASSEASGYEQYFGPGTRLTVT.

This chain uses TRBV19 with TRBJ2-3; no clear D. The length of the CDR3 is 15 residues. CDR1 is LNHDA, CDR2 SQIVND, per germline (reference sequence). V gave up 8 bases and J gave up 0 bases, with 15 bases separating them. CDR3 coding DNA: TGTGCCAGTGCGGAAAGCGTATCTAGCACAGATACGCAGTATTTT. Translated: CASAESVSSTDTQYF.

As DNA, the CDR3 is TGTGCCAGCAGTACCGGGAGCGAGCAGTACTTC. Protein: CASSTGSEQYF. The rearrangement joins TRBV27 to TRBJ2-7; D might be TRBD2 (6 bases). The CDR3 covers 11 residues. V lost 5 bases, J lost 6 bases, and 8 bases lay in between. Germline-derived CDR1 and CDR2 are MNHEY and SMNVEV (reference sequence).

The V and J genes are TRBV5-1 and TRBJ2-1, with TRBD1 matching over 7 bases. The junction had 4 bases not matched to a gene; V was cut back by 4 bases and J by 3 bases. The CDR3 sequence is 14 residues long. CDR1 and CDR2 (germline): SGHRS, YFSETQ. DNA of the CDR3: TGCGCCAGCAGCAGGGACAGCATCTACAATGAGCAGTTCTTC. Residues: CASSRDSIYNEQFF.

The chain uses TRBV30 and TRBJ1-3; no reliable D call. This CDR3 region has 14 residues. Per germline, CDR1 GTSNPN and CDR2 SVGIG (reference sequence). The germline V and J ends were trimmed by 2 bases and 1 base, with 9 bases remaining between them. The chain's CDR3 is CAWSQDESGNTIYF. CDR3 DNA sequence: TGTGCCTGGAGTCAGGATGAATCTGGAAACACCATATATTTT.

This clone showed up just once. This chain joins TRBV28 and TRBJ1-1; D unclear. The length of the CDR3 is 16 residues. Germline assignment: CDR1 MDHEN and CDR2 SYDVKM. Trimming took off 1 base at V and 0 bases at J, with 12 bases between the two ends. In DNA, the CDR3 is TGTGCCAGCAGTTTATTGGGCAGGCCATTGAACACTGAAGCTTTCTTT. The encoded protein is CASSLLGRPLNTEAFF.

CDR3: CASSDGSGGFYEQYF. The DNA for the CDR3 is TGTGCCAGCAGCGACGGGTCAGGGGGCTTCTACGAGCAGTACTTC. The chain has TRBV5-4 and TRBJ2-7; 8 bases match TRBD1. V dropped 4 bases and J dropped 3; count of bases not matched to a gene: 9. The CDR3 spans 15 residues. Germline V gene data show CDR1 as SGHNT and CDR2 as YYREEE (reference sequence).

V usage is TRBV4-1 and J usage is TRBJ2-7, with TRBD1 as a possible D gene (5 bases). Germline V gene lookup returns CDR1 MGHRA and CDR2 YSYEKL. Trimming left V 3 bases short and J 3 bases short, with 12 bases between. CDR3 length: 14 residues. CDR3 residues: CASSQTDSYYEQYF. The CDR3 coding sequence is TGCGCCAGCAGCCAGACCGACAGTTACTACGAGCAGTACTTC.

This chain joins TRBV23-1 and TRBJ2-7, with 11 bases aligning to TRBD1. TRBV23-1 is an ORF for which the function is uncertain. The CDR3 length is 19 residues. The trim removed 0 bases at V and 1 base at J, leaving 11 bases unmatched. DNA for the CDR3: TGCGCCAGCAGTCAATCGAAGGACAGGGGGCGACGACTTTCCTACGAGCAGTACTTC. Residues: CASSQSKDRGRRLSYEQYF.

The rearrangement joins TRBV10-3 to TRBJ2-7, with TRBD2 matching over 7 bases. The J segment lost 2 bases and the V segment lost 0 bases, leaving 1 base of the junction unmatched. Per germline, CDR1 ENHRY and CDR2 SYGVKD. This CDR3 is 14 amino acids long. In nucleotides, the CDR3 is TGTGCCATCAGTGAGTCTCGGGGGGCCTACGAGCAGTACTTC. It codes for CAISESRGAYEQYF.

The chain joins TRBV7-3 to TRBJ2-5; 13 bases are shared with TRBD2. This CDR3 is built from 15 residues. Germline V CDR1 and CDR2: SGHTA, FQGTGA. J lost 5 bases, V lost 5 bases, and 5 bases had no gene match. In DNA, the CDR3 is TGTGCCAGCAGCATCGGACTAGCGGGAGTTGAGACCCAGTACTTC. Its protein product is CASSIGLAGVETQYF. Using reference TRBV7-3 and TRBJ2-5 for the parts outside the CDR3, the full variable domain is GAGVSQTPSNKVTEKGKYVELRCDPISGHTALYWYRQSLGQGPEFLIYFQGTGAADDSGLPNDRFFAVRPEGSVSTLKIQRTERGDSAVYLCASSIGLAGVETQYFGPGTRLLVL.

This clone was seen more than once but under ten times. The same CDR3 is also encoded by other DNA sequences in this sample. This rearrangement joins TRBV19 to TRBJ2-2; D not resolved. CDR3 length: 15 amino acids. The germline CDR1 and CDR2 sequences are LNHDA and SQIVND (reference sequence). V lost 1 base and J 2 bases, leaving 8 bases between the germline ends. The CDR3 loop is CASSIGGGNTGELFF. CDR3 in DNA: TGTGCCAGTAGTATAGGGGGTGGAAACACCGGGGAGCTGTTTTTT.

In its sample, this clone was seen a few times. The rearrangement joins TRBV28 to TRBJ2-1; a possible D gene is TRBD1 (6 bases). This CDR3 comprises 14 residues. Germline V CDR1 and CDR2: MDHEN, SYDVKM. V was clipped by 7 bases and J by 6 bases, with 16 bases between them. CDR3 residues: CASIPRGQLNEQFF. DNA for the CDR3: TGTGCCAGCATTCCCCGGGGACAACTCAATGAGCAGTTCTTC.

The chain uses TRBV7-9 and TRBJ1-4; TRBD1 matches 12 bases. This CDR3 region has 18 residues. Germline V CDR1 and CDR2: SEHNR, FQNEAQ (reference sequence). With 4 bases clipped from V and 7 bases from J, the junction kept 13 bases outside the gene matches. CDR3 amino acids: CASSSGTGGDSLSEKLFF. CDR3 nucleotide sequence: TGTGCCAGCAGCTCAGGGACAGGGGGCGATTCTTTAAGTGAAAAACTGTTTTTT.

CDR3 amino acids: CASSFPGSYNEQFF. The CDR3 DNA sequence: TGTGCCAGCAGCTTTCCCGGGAGCTACAATGAGCAGTTCTTC. The chain employs TRBV5-4 and TRBJ2-1; a weak D match, TRBD2 (6 bases). CDR3 length: 14 amino acids. V was cut by 2 bases and J by 3 bases, with 9 bases left in between. Germline V gives CDR1 SGHNT, CDR2 YYREEE (reference sequence). Combining the CDR3 with reference TRBV5-4 and TRBJ2-1 gives the whole variable domain ETGVTQSPTHLIKTRGQQVTLRCSSQSGHNTVSWYQQALGQGPQFIFQYYREEENGRGNFPPRFSGLQFPNYSSELNVNALELDDSALYLCASSFPGSYNEQFFGPGTRLTVL.

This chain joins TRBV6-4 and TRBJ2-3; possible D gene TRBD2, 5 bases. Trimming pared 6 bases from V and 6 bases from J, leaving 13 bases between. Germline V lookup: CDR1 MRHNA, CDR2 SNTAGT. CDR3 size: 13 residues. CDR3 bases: TGTGCCAGCAGCCTCCGGGAAGGGGATACGCAGTATTTT. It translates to CASSLREGDTQYF.

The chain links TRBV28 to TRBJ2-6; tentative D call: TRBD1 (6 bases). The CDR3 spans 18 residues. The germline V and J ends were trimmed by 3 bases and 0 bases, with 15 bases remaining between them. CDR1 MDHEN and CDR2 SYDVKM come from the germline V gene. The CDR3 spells CASSLSSGHPSGANVLTF. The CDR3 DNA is TGTGCCAGCAGTTTGTCCTCGGGACATCCCTCTGGGGCCAACGTCCTGACTTTC.

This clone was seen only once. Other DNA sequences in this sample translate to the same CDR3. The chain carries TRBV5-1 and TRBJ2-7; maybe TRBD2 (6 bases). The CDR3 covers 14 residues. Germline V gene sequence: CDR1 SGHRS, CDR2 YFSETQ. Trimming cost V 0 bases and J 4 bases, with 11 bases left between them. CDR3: CASSLASGLYEQYF. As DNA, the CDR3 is TGCGCCAGCAGCTTGGCCAGCGGGTTGTACGAGCAGTACTTC.

For the CDR3, the DNA is TGTGCCTGGACTAGCGGGAGCGGAGGACGGCAAGAGACCCAGTACTTC. Its protein product is CAWTSGSGGRQETQYF. This chain connects TRBV30 to TRBJ2-5; TRBD2 aligns across 10 bases. The J segment lost 2 bases and the V segment lost 4 bases, leaving 10 bases of the junction unmatched. CDR3 length: 16 residues. The germline V gene has CDR1 GTSNPN and CDR2 SVGIG (reference sequence). The full variable domain, with the rest looked up from reference TRBV30 and TRBJ2-5, is SQTIHQWPATLVQPVGSPLSLECTVEGTSNPNLYWYRQAAGRGLQLLFYSVGIGQISSEVPQNLSASRPQDRQFILSSKKLLLSDSGFYLCAWTSGSGGRQETQYFGPGTRLLVL.

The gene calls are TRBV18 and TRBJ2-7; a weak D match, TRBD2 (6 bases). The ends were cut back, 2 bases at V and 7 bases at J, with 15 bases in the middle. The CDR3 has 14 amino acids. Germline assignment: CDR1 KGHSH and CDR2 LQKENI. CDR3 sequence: CASSPAGRTEEQYF. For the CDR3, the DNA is TGTGCCAGCTCACCAGCGGGACGGACGGAAGAGCAGTACTTC. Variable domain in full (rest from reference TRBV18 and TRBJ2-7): NAGVMQNPRHLVRRRGQEARLRCSPMKGHSHVYWYRQLPEEGLKFMVYLQKENIIDESGMPKERFSAEFPKEGPSILRIQQVVRGDSAAYFCASSPAGRTEEQYFGPGTRLTVT.

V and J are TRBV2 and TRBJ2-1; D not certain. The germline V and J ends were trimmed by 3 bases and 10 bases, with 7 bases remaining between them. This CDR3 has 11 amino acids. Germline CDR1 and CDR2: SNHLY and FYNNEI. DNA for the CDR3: TGTGCCAGCAGTGACACTGGGGAGCAGTTCTTC. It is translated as CASSDTGEQFF. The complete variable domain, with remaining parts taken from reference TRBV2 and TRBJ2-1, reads EPEVTQTPSHQVTQMGQEVILRCVPISNHLYFYWYRQILGQKVEFLVSFYNNEISEKSEIFDDQFSVERPDGSNFTLKIRSTKLEDSAMYFCASSDTGEQFFGPGTRLTVL.

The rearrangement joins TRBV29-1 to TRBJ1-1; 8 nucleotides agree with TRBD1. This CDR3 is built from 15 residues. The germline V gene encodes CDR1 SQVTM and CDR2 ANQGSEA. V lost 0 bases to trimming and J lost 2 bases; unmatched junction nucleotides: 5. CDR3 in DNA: TGCAGCGTTGAAGATCTAGGACAGGGTAACACTGAAGCTTTCTTT. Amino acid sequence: CSVEDLGQGNTEAFF.

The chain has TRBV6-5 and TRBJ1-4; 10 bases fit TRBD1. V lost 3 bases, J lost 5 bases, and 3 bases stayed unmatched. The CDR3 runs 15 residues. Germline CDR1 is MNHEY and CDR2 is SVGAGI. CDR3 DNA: TGTGCCAGCAGTTATTGGACAGGGGGAAATGAAAAACTGTTTTTT. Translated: CASSYWTGGNEKLFF.

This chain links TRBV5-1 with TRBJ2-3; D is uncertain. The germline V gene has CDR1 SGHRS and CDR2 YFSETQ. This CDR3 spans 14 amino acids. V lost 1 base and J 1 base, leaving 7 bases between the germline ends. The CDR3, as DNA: TGCGCCAGCAGCTTGAGGGTAGGCACAGATACGCAGTATTTT. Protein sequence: CASSLRVGTDTQYF.

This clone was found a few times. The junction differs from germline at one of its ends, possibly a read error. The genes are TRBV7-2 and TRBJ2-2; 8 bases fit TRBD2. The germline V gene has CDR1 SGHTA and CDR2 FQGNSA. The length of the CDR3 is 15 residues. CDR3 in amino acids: CASSLAGTNTGELFF. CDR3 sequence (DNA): TGTGCCAGCAGCCTAGCGGGTACCAACACCGGGGAGCTGTTTTTT.

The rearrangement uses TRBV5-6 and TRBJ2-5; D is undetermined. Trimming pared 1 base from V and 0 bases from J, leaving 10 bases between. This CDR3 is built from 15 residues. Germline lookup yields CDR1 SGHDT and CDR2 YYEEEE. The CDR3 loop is CASSLRRRNQETQYF. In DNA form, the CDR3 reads TGTGCCAGCAGCTTGAGACGACGGAACCAAGAGACCCAGTACTTC.

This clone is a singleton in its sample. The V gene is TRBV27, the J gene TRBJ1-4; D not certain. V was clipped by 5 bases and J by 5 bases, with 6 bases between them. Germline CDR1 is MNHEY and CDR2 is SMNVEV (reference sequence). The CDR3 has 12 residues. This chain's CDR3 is CASSARNEKLFF. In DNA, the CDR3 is TGTGCCAGCAGTGCCAGGAATGAAAAACTGTTTTTT.

The CDR3 here is CASSQGGGGAYPSYGNTIYF. DNA for the CDR3: TGCGCCAGCAGCCAGGGGGGGGGAGGCGCTTATCCCTCCTACGGAAACACCATATATTTT. The chain recombines TRBV4-1 with TRBJ1-3; D is possibly TRBD1 (5 bases). Trimming cost V 3 bases and J 4 bases, with 28 bases left between them. CDR1 MGHRA and CDR2 YSYEKL come from the germline V gene. The CDR3 runs to 20 residues.

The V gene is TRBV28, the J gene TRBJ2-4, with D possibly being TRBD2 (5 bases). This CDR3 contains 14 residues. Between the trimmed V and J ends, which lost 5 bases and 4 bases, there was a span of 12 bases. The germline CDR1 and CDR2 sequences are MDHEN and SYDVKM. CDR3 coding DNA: TGTGCCAGCAGTGCAGGAGGAAATAAAAACATTCAGTACTTC. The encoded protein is CASSAGGNKNIQYF.

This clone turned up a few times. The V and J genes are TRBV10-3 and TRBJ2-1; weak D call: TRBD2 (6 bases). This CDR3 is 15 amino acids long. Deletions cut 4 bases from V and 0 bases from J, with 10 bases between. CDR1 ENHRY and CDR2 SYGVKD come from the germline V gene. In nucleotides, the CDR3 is TGTGCCATCAGTGTTGACGGGAGCTCCTACAATGAGCAGTTCTTC. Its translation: CAISVDGSSYNEQFF.

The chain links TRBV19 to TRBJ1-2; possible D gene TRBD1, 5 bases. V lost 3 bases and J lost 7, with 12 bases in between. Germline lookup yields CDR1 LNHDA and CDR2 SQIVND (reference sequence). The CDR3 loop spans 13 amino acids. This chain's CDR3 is CASSIGTDSGYTF. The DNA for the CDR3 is TGTGCCAGTAGTATCGGCACAGACAGTGGCTACACCTTC.